The 31 T cell receptor beta chains reported below all come from one sample, sequenced in a study of tissue T cells after allogeneic stem cell transplantation. Adult allogeneic hematopoietic cell transplant recipients with steroid-refractory graft-versus-host disease were prospectively enrolled for research autopsy. The data were produced by immunoSEQ multiplex PCR, yet TCRdb's version contains in-frame clones alone and is incomplete. The sample records approximately 1,500 clones, around 80% being singletons. Source: stomach tissue, taken at autopsy. These receptors were taken from a male patient over 55 with steroid-refractory graft-versus-host disease after an allogeneic stem cell transplant. A share of the T cells may be of graft donor origin.

V is TRBV24-1 and J is TRBJ2-3; TRBD2 matches 12 bases. V was pared by 4 bases and J by 11 bases, with 3 bases of the junction left unmatched. This CDR3 is 13 amino acids long. The V gene's germline CDR1 is KGHDR and CDR2 SFDVKD. The CDR3 coding sequence is TGTGCCACCAGTGACCTGACTAGCGGGAGGCAGTATTTT. Its translation: CATSDLTSGRQYF.

This clone was picked up one time. The V call is TRBV29-1, the J call TRBJ2-5; TRBD1 matches at 11 bases. The germline V gene encodes CDR1 SQVTM and CDR2 ANQGSEA. V lost 6 bases to trimming and J lost 4 bases; unmatched junction nucleotides: 4. The CDR3 has 13 amino acids. CDR3 protein: CSVGTGGAETQYF. CDR3 DNA sequence: TGCAGCGTGGGGACAGGGGGGGCAGAGACCCAGTACTTC.

CDR3 sequence (DNA): TGTGCCAGCAGTTGGGGGTCTATTCAGCCCCAGCATTTT. This sequence encodes CASSWGSIQPQHF. This chain connects TRBV2 to TRBJ1-5, with D tentatively TRBD1 (5 bases). V was trimmed by 5 bases and J by 6 bases, leaving 11 bases between them. There are 13 residues in the CDR3. The V gene's germline CDR1 is SNHLY and CDR2 FYNNEI.

The chain joins TRBV5-1 to TRBJ2-1, with TRBD1 matching 11 bases. Germline CDR1 and CDR2: SGHRS and YFSETQ. The CDR3 sequence is 15 residues long. After removal of 4 bases from V and 9 bases from J, the junction contained 9 bases not matched to a gene. This chain's CDR3 is CASSTGQGAHAEQFF. The CDR3 coding sequence is TGCGCCAGCAGCACAGGACAGGGGGCCCACGCTGAGCAGTTCTTC.

This chain links TRBV2 with TRBJ1-6; no definite D call. The germline V gene encodes CDR1 SNHLY and CDR2 FYNNEI. V lost 2 bases, J lost 10 bases, and 12 bases lay in between. The CDR3 covers 14 residues. The chain's CDR3 is CASSEFRDRSPLHF. In nucleotides, the CDR3 is TGTGCCAGCAGTGAATTCCGGGATCGGTCACCCCTCCACTTT. The variable domain in full, with the rest retrieved from reference TRBV2 and TRBJ1-6, is EPEVTQTPSHQVTQMGQEVILRCVPISNHLYFYWYRQILGQKVEFLVSFYNNEISEKSEIFDDQFSVERPDGSNFTLKIRSTKLEDSAMYFCASSEFRDRSPLHFGNGTRLTVT.

This chain connects TRBV29-1 to TRBJ1-1; weak D call: TRBD1 (6 bases). V lost 6 bases to trimming and J lost 5 bases, with 19 bases between them. Germline loops: CDR1 SQVTM, CDR2 ANQGSEA. The CDR3 totals 14 residues. The CDR3 DNA follows: TGCAGCGTGGCGTACGGGGGGCTCGGGACTGAAGCTTTCTTT. It yields the protein CSVAYGGLGTEAFF. Complete variable domain (other parts from reference TRBV29-1 and TRBJ1-1): SAVISQKPSRDICQRGTSLTIQCQVDSQVTMMFWYRQQPGQSLTLIATANQGSEATYESGFVIDKFPISRPNLTFSTLTVSNMSPEDSSIYLCSVAYGGLGTEAFFGQGTRLTVV.

The chain joins TRBV7-2 to TRBJ2-7, with a possible D match to TRBD2 (6 bases). The CDR3 contains 15 residues. V was pared by 4 bases and J by 0 bases, with 13 bases between. Germline V gene sequence: CDR1 SGHTA, CDR2 FQGNSA. DNA of the CDR3: TGTGCCAGCAGCTCCGGGGGTGGGGGCTCCTACGAGCAGTACTTC. This codes for CASSSGGGGSYEQYF.

This clone was picked up one time. The chain is built from TRBV7-3 and TRBJ2-3; a weak D match, TRBD1 (6 bases). CDR3 length equals 16 residues. Trimming pared 2 bases from V and 3 bases from J, leaving 15 bases between. CDR1 and CDR2 (germline): SGHTA, FQGTGA. CDR3 coding DNA: TGTGCCAGCAGCTTAGCCCCATTACAGGGAACAGATACGCAGTATTTT. Translation gives CASSLAPLQGTDTQYF.

The J gene is TRBJ2-3, the V gene TRBV27; 8 nucleotides match TRBD2. Germline CDR1 and CDR2: MNHEY and SMNVEV (reference sequence). The CDR3 contains 15 residues. V was pared by 8 bases and J by 7 bases, with 14 bases of the junction left unmatched. The CDR3 reads CASSNPGLALNTQYF. The CDR3 coding sequence is TGTGCCAGCTCCAATCCAGGACTAGCTCTAAATACGCAGTATTTT.

Here the CDR3 reads CASLWGPSNQPQHF. The CDR3 nucleotides read TGTGCCAGCCTTTGGGGGCCTAGCAATCAGCCCCAGCATTTT. The genes are TRBV6-5 and TRBJ1-5, with D possibly TRBD1 on 6 matching bases. This CDR3 region has 14 residues. Germline V gene lookup returns CDR1 MNHEY and CDR2 SVGAGI. V dropped 8 bases and J dropped 0 bases, with 11 bases sitting between them.

The rearrangement joins TRBV6-4 to TRBJ2-2; D possibly corresponds to TRBD1 (5 bases). Per the germline V gene, CDR1 is MRHNA and CDR2 is SNTAGT. V was trimmed by 5 bases and J by 4 bases, leaving 8 bases between them. The CDR3 has 13 residues. CDR3 sequence (DNA): TGTGCCAGCAGTTCCCAGGGCACCGGGGAGCTGTTTTTT. This codes for CASSSQGTGELFF.

The V and J genes are TRBV6-5 and TRBJ2-6; D is unresolved. The CDR3 has 14 amino acids. Germline assignment: CDR1 MNHEY and CDR2 SVGAGI. Trimming stripped 6 bases from V and 0 bases from J, with 6 bases between. CDR3 in amino acids: CASSTDSGANVLTF. CDR3 DNA: TGTGCCAGCAGCACAGACTCTGGGGCCAACGTCCTGACTTTC.

The genes are TRBV9 and TRBJ1-6, with TRBD1 identical over 9 bases. This CDR3 spans 15 amino acids. J lost 6 bases, V lost 3 bases, and 4 bases had no gene match. CDR1 and CDR2 from the germline V gene are SGDLS and YYNGEE. The chain's CDR3 is CASSGRQGGNSPLHF. CDR3 nucleotide sequence: TGTGCCAGCAGCGGCAGACAGGGGGGTAATTCACCCCTCCACTTT.

This clone was seen a handful of times. The gene calls are TRBV2 and TRBJ2-4; D not resolved. The CDR3 contains 15 residues. CDR1 is SNHLY, CDR2 FYNNEI, per germline. Trimming shortened V by 7 bases and J by 0 bases, and 13 bases separated the two germline ends. CDR3 nucleotide sequence: TGTGCCAGCACCATGGGCCTACTAGCCAAAAACATTCAGTACTTC. As protein: CASTMGLLAKNIQYF. Full variable domain (rest looked up from reference TRBV2 and TRBJ2-4): EPEVTQTPSHQVTQMGQEVILRCVPISNHLYFYWYRQILGQKVEFLVSFYNNEISEKSEIFDDQFSVERPDGSNFTLKIRSTKLEDSAMYFCASTMGLLAKNIQYFGAGTRLSVL.

This rearrangement joins TRBV2 to TRBJ1-2, with 7 positions matching TRBD1. The V gene's germline CDR1 is SNHLY and CDR2 FYNNEI. The ends lost 0 bases at V and 6 bases at J; junction bases unmatched: 4. The CDR3 totals 14 residues. In nucleotides, the CDR3 is TGTGCCAGCAGTGAAGCGCAGGGGGTAAATGGCTACACCTTC. Encoded protein: CASSEAQGVNGYTF.

The CDR3, as DNA: TGTGCCAGCCAACGTTGGAAAGGGCGCACAGATACGCAGTATTTT. It encodes CASQRWKGRTDTQYF. The V and J genes are TRBV5-6 and TRBJ2-3; no reliable D call. CDR3 length equals 15 residues. The germline V and J ends were trimmed by 7 bases and 1 base, with 16 bases remaining between them. Germline loops: CDR1 SGHDT, CDR2 YYEEEE.

The chain has TRBV7-6 and TRBJ2-2; TRBD1 matches at 9 bases. The CDR3 runs to 14 residues. The germline V gene encodes CDR1 SGHVS and CDR2 FNYEAQ. The V and J ends lost 5 bases and 7 bases, in that order; junction bases with no gene match: 5. CDR3 in amino acids: CASSPQGAGGELFF. For the CDR3, the DNA is TGTGCCAGCAGCCCACAGGGGGCTGGCGGGGAGCTGTTTTTT.

As regards this clone: The junction differs from germline at one of its ends, possibly a read error. J is TRBJ2-5 and V is TRBV2, with TRBD2 identical over 11 bases. The germline V gene has CDR1 SNHLY and CDR2 FYNNEI. The CDR3 spans 16 residues. The CDR3 spells CPSSEGLAGGRATQYF. In DNA, the CDR3 is TGTCCCAGCAGTGAAGGGTTAGCGGGGGGGCGGGCGACCCAGTACTTC.

The J gene is TRBJ1-6, the V gene TRBV5-1; tentatively, D is TRBD1 (5 bases). V was pared by 5 bases and J by 7 bases, with 13 bases between. CDR1 and CDR2 (germline): SGHRS, YFSETQ. This CDR3 region has 14 residues. DNA for the CDR3: TGCGCCAGCAGAGAGACAGCCACAAATTCACCCCTCCACTTT. This encodes CASRETATNSPLHF. The complete variable domain, with remaining parts taken from reference TRBV5-1 and TRBJ1-6, reads KAGVTQTPRYLIKTRGQQVTLSCSPISGHRSVSWYQQTPGQGLQFLFEYFSETQRNKGNFPGRFSGRQFSNSRSEMNVSTLELGDSALYLCASRETATNSPLHFGNGTRLTVT.

This chain uses TRBV2 with TRBJ1-1; 7 bases are a match to TRBD1. The CDR3 covers 15 residues. The germline V gene has CDR1 SNHLY and CDR2 FYNNEI. V shed 5 bases, J shed 0 bases, and the junction held 6 bases outside the gene matches. The CDR3 nucleotides are TGTGCCAGCAGTTGGACAGGACGATTGAACACTGAAGCTTTCTTT. Translating it yields CASSWTGRLNTEAFF.

This rearrangement joins TRBV2 to TRBJ1-5, with 7 nucleotides matching TRBD1. CDR3 length equals 17 residues. Trimming at V came to 5 bases and at J to 0 bases, leaving 10 bases not matched to a gene. The germline V gene encodes CDR1 SNHLY and CDR2 FYNNEI. Written as DNA, the CDR3 is TGTGCCAGCAGTAGACAGGGTGGAGAGAATAGCAATCAGCCCCAGCATTTT. This codes for CASSRQGGENSNQPQHF. The entire variable domain, with the rest obtained from reference TRBV2 and TRBJ1-5, is as follows: EPEVTQTPSHQVTQMGQEVILRCVPISNHLYFYWYRQILGQKVEFLVSFYNNEISEKSEIFDDQFSVERPDGSNFTLKIRSTKLEDSAMYFCASSRQGGENSNQPQHFGDGTRLSIL.

This clone was recorded once. The CDR3 coding sequence is TGCGCCAGCAGTAACGACAGGGGGCGTACGAACACTGAAGCTTTCTTT. It yields the protein CASSNDRGRTNTEAFF. The chain has TRBV5-1 and TRBJ1-1; 10 nucleotides agree with TRBD1. The CDR3 totals 16 residues. With V trimmed by 5 bases and J by 1 base, 8 bases remained unmatched. CDR1 and CDR2 (germline): SGHRS, YFSETQ.

The chain has TRBV13 and TRBJ1-6; no firm D call. Germline V lookup: CDR1 PRHDT, CDR2 FYEKMQ (reference sequence). Between the trimmed V and J ends, which lost 0 bases and 7 bases, there was a span of 13 bases. The CDR3 loop spans 16 amino acids. The CDR3 nucleotides are TGTGCCAGCAGCTTAGGGGCCCGCGGTAGGAATTCACCCCTCCACTTT. Protein: CASSLGARGRNSPLHF.

The J gene is TRBJ1-1, the V gene TRBV28; a possible D gene is TRBD1 (6 bases). Germline V lookup: CDR1 MDHEN, CDR2 SYDVKM. Trimming removed 6 bases at V and 0 bases at J, with 11 bases between. CDR3 size: 14 residues. DNA of the CDR3: TGTGCCAGCAGGAGGGGGTCCCTGAACACTGAAGCTTTCTTT. The encoded protein is CASRRGSLNTEAFF.

The chain recombines TRBV14 with TRBJ2-5; possible D gene TRBD2, 6 bases. The V end lost 4 bases, the J end lost 4 bases, and 16 bases lay between the germline ends. Germline values: CDR1 SGHDN, CDR2 FVKESK. CDR3 size: 15 residues. In DNA form, the CDR3 reads TGTGCCAGCAGCCTTATGGAGGGTGGAGCAGAGACCCAGTACTTC. Translation: CASSLMEGGAETQYF.

The chain links TRBV30 to TRBJ1-2; D remains ambiguous. This CDR3 spans 14 amino acids. Trimming pared 4 bases from V and 8 bases from J, leaving 20 bases between. Per the germline V gene, CDR1 is GTSNPN and CDR2 is SVGIG (reference sequence). The CDR3 DNA reads as TGTGCCTGGACCACGATGGACCAGATGTTCGGCTACACCTTC. It encodes CAWTTMDQMFGYTF.

The chain couples TRBV9 to TRBJ2-3; no reliable D call. Between the trimmed V and J ends, which lost 5 bases and 0 bases, there was a span of 13 bases. In germline, CDR1 is SGDLS, CDR2 YYNGEE. CDR3 size: 15 residues. The CDR3 DNA reads as TGTGCCAGCAGTCTTACAATAACAAGCACAGATACGCAGTATTTT. Its protein product is CASSLTITSTDTQYF.

The rearrangement joins TRBV4-1 to TRBJ1-6, with D possibly being TRBD1 (6 bases). Trimming removed 0 bases from V and 7 bases from J, with 13 bases in between. Germline values: CDR1 MGHRA, CDR2 YSYEKL. The CDR3 spans 16 residues. CDR3 in amino acids: CASSQDERGNNSPLHF. Written as DNA, the CDR3 is TGCGCCAGCAGCCAAGACGAGAGGGGGAACAATTCACCCCTCCACTTT.

The rearrangement links TRBV7-2 to TRBJ1-2; D unclear. Looked up from germline, CDR1 is SGHTA and CDR2 is FQGNSA. This CDR3 region has 18 residues. Between the trimmed V and J ends, which lost 3 bases and 0 bases, there was a span of 20 bases. As DNA, the CDR3 is TGTGCCAGCAGCTTTGCGTCCGGCGGATCCTCAGCTAACTATGGCTACACCTTC. It codes for CASSFASGGSSANYGYTF.

This chain links TRBV4-3 with TRBJ2-5, with D possibly TRBD1 on 5 matching bases. This CDR3 comprises 16 residues. Germline-derived CDR1 and CDR2 are LGHNA and YSLEER. The V and J ends lost 0 bases and 5 bases respectively, with 16 bases between them. The CDR3 coding sequence is TGCGCCAGCAGCCAAGAACTCCAGGGTGTATGGGAGACCCAGTACTTC. Its protein is CASSQELQGVWETQYF.

A few counts support this clone. The chain couples TRBV6-5 to TRBJ1-1; D not resolved. Germline V gene sequence: CDR1 MNHEY, CDR2 SVGAGI. Trimming stripped 6 bases from V and 3 bases from J, with 5 bases between. CDR3 size: 11 residues. CDR3 sequence: CASSGDTEAFF. As DNA, the CDR3 is TGTGCCAGCAGCGGAGACACTGAAGCTTTCTTT.